A single sample is the source of the 8 T cell receptor beta chains below, sequenced in a study of technical replicates of blood from a handful of donors. Only in-frame clones appear in the TCRdb table, and some are missing; sequencing was by immunoSEQ multiplex PCR. Among nearly 80,000 clones listed, about 93% were seen once. Material for sequencing was T cells isolated from PBMCs. The receptors were sampled from a human donor in good health.

The V and J genes are TRBV10-3 and TRBJ2-7, with TRBD1 matching 9 bases. The V and J ends lost 7 bases and 2 bases, in that order; junction bases with no gene match: 9. The CDR3 has 15 amino acids. CDR1 is ENHRY and CDR2 is SYGVKD in the germline V gene. The CDR3 coding sequence is TGTGCCATCACCCCGTCGGGACAGGGCACCTACGAGCAGTACTTC. This sequence encodes CAITPSGQGTYEQYF.

In DNA form, the CDR3 reads TGTGCCAGCAGTTTACAGGGGTCTTATTACGAGCAGTACTTC. Protein sequence: CASSLQGSYYEQYF. The rearrangement joins TRBV28 to TRBJ2-7; D is possibly TRBD1 (6 bases). CDR1 and CDR2 (germline): MDHEN, SYDVKM. V dropped 2 bases and J dropped 4 bases, with 12 bases sitting between them. The CDR3 length is 14 residues.

The rearrangement uses TRBV5-1 and TRBJ1-1, with 7 bases fitting TRBD1. CDR3 length equals 15 residues. Germline V gene lookup returns CDR1 SGHRS and CDR2 YFSETQ. Trimming took 2 bases from V and 5 from J; bases not matched to a gene: 9. CDR3 sequence (DNA): TGCGCCAGCAGCTTACGGACAGGAGATTGGACTGAAGCTTTCTTT. Translated, it gives CASSLRTGDWTEAFF.

This clone was counted a single time. The J gene is TRBJ2-1, the V gene TRBV9, with D tentatively TRBD2 (5 bases). V lost 0 bases, J lost 0 bases, and 10 bases lay in between. CDR3 length: 16 amino acids. Germline V gene data show CDR1 as SGDLS and CDR2 as YYNGEE. This chain's CDR3 is CASSVGLAHSYNEQFF. In nucleotides, the CDR3 is TGTGCCAGCAGCGTAGGTTTAGCGCACTCCTACAATGAGCAGTTCTTC.

This clone has just one count. The CDR3 here is CASSPKELANLVEQYF. As DNA, the CDR3 is TGTGCCAGCAGCCCGAAAGAACTAGCGAACTTGGTCGAGCAGTACTTC. The J gene is TRBJ2-7, the V gene TRBV7-8, with TRBD2 matching 7 bases. Germline V gives CDR1 SGHVS, CDR2 FQNEAQ. Losses at the gene ends were 5 bases for V and 6 bases for J; bases not matched to a gene: 16. The CDR3 contains 16 residues.

The chain combines TRBV6-4 with TRBJ2-3; no definite D call. This CDR3 is 13 amino acids long. V was cut by 6 bases and J by 6 bases, with 13 bases left in between. Germline-derived CDR1 and CDR2 are MRHNA and SNTAGT. The CDR3 DNA reads TGTGCCAGCAGCCCGGGTGTCTACGATACGCAGTATTTT. Amino acid sequence: CASSPGVYDTQYF.

The genes are TRBV7-9 and TRBJ2-2; D unclear. The germline gives CDR1 SEHNR, CDR2 FQNEAQ (reference sequence). Trimming left V 4 bases short and J 4 bases short, with 13 bases between. The CDR3 totals 15 residues. CDR3 coding DNA: TGTGCCAGCAGCTCCCGACTGGAAATCACCGGGGAGCTGTTTTTT. Protein: CASSSRLEITGELFF. Looking up the rest from reference TRBV7-9 and TRBJ2-2 gives the full variable domain: DTGVSQNPRHKITKRGQNVTFRCDPISEHNRLYWYRQTLGQGPEFLTYFQNEAQLEKSRLLSDRFSAERPKGSFSTLEIQRTEQGDSAMYLCASSSRLEITGELFFGEGSRLTVL.

The V and J genes are TRBV5-6 and TRBJ2-1; TRBD2 agrees at 12 bases. Germline V gives CDR1 SGHDT, CDR2 YYEEEE. The CDR3 is 15 residues long. V dropped 4 bases and J dropped 8; count of bases not matched to a gene: 7. This CDR3 is CASSRRLAGVHEQFF. CDR3 nucleotides: TGTGCCAGCAGCCGTAGACTAGCGGGAGTCCATGAGCAGTTCTTC.